A single sample is the source of the 12 T cell receptor beta chains below, sequenced in a study of blood T cell repertoires in COVID-19. Profiled with immunoSEQ multiplex PCR; TCRdb holds only in-frame clones, not every one. This table holds about 380,000 clones, roughly 87% found once. The sequencing input was PBMCs or T cells enriched from blood (not recorded which). These receptors were collected from a woman aged 30 to 39 who had recovered from COVID-19.

This chain joins TRBV11-2 and TRBJ2-2; 8 positions agree with TRBD2. The germline CDR1 and CDR2 sequences are SGHAT and FQNNGV. The CDR3 has 17 amino acids. Trimming cost V 8 bases and J 0 bases; bases outside gene matches: 11. The CDR3 DNA sequence: TGTGCCAGCGGACGTACCGGGGGGGGCGCGAACACCGGGGAGCTGTTTTTT. It specifies CASGRTGGGANTGELFF.

This rearrangement joins TRBV4-1 to TRBJ2-7; weak D call: TRBD1 (6 bases). Germline V gene sequence: CDR1 MGHRA, CDR2 YSYEKL. The CDR3 runs 17 residues. Trimming pared 1 base from V and 4 bases from J, leaving 20 bases between. CDR3 loop: CASSQAILTGVIYEQYF. CDR3 bases: TGCGCCAGCAGCCAAGCGATCCTGACAGGTGTAATTTACGAGCAGTACTTC.

The chain couples TRBV7-2 to TRBJ1-4; D perhaps matches TRBD1 (5 bases). This CDR3 spans 16 amino acids. Trimming removed 5 bases from V and 0 bases from J, with 13 bases in between. Germline CDR1 reads SGHTA; CDR2 reads FQGNSA. CDR3 nucleotides: TGTGCCAGCAGCAAATGGGGGGGGGCAACTAATGAAAAACTGTTTTTT. Translation gives CASSKWGGATNEKLFF.

This rearrangement joins TRBV25-1 to TRBJ1-2; no firm D call. Per germline, CDR1 MGHDK and CDR2 SYGVNS. V was clipped by 4 bases and J by 7 bases, with 16 bases between them. The CDR3 has 14 residues. CDR3 bases: TGTGCCAGCAGTGGAACTATCGGATTCGGTGGCTACACCTTC. This sequence encodes CASSGTIGFGGYTF.

In DNA, the CDR3 is TGCGCCAGCAGCCCTTTGGGCGGAGGAAGCACAGATACGCAGTATTTT. Translated: CASSPLGGGSTDTQYF. V is TRBV5-1 and J is TRBJ2-3; D is possibly TRBD2 (5 bases). The CDR3 has 16 residues. The V gene lost 4 bases and the J gene lost 0 bases, with 15 bases spanning the gap. Looked up from germline, CDR1 is SGHRS and CDR2 is YFSETQ.

Written as DNA, the CDR3 is TGTGCCTGGAGTTTCAGGGACAATGAGCAGTTCTTC. It yields the protein CAWSFRDNEQFF. The V call is TRBV30, the J call TRBJ2-1, with D possibly matching TRBD1 (5 bases). Trimming removed 2 bases at V and 5 bases at J, with 7 bases between. The CDR3 totals 12 residues. CDR1 GTSNPN and CDR2 SVGIG come from the germline V gene (reference sequence).

About this clone itself: Being one base from a much bigger clone, this may be a read error. V is TRBV24-1 and J is TRBJ2-1; D might be TRBD2 (6 bases). The CDR3 has 15 amino acids. Germline loops: CDR1 KGHDR, CDR2 SFDVKD. Trimming removed 9 bases at V and 6 bases at J, with 20 bases between. The CDR3, as DNA: TGTGCCACCGAAGCAGGACTAACGGGAGCCAATGAGCAGTTCTTC. Amino acid sequence: CATEAGLTGANEQFF.

This chain links TRBV9 with TRBJ1-2; D is undetermined. The CDR3 contains 14 residues. CDR1 SGDLS and CDR2 YYNGEE come from the germline V gene. The ends were cut back, 4 bases at V and 4 bases at J, with 14 bases in the middle. CDR3 protein: CASSSMTTVYGYTF. The CDR3 bases are TGTGCCAGCAGCTCGATGACAACTGTCTATGGCTACACCTTC.

The chain employs TRBV5-4 and TRBJ2-5; possible D gene TRBD2, 7 bases. CDR1 is SGHNT and CDR2 is YYREEE in the germline V gene (reference sequence). The CDR3 is 17 residues long. V lost 0 bases, J lost 5 bases, and 20 bases lay in between. The CDR3 is CASSLAKGGGGGETQYF. CDR3 coding DNA: TGTGCCAGCAGCTTGGCCAAGGGCGGGGGCGGAGGGGAGACCCAGTACTTC. The full variable domain, its missing parts supplied by reference TRBV5-4 and TRBJ2-5, is ETGVTQSPTHLIKTRGQQVTLRCSSQSGHNTVSWYQQALGQGPQFIFQYYREEENGRGNFPPRFSGLQFPNYSSELNVNALELDDSALYLCASSLAKGGGGGETQYFGPGTRLLVL.

The chain couples TRBV3-1 (or the pseudogene TRBV3-2) to TRBJ1-1; tentatively, D is TRBD1 (6 bases). V dropped 4 bases and J dropped 0 bases, with 9 bases sitting between them. The CDR3 length is 14 residues. Germline loops: CDR1 LGHDT, CDR2 YNNKEL (reference sequence). DNA for the CDR3: TGTGCCAGCAGCCCGAGGGGGATGAACACTGAAGCTTTCTTT. Its translation: CASSPRGMNTEAFF.

The rearrangement links TRBV20-1 to TRBJ1-6; unclear D gene. There are 14 residues in the CDR3. V was trimmed by 3 bases and J by 0 bases, leaving 6 bases between them. Germline assignment: CDR1 DFQATT and CDR2 SNEGSKA (reference sequence). In nucleotides, the CDR3 is TGCAGTGCTAGTGCAATCTCCTATAATTCACCCCTCCACTTT. Protein sequence: CSASAISYNSPLHF.

The V gene is TRBV5-1, the J gene TRBJ2-2; D not certain. CDR1 is SGHRS, CDR2 YFSETQ, per germline. The CDR3 consists of 14 residues. With 0 bases removed from V and 4 bases from J, the gap between germline ends came to 7 bases. The DNA for the CDR3 is TGCGCCAGCAGCTTGGGACAAGTCACCGGGGAGCTGTTTTTT. It encodes CASSLGQVTGELFF.